This is a list of T cell receptor beta chains from one sample in a study of post-analysis software for immune sequencing data. One entry per CDR3 protein, called by TCRdb with MiXCR from the PCR reads. The data hold about 430,000 distinct CDR3 sequences, with 35% to 45% observed a single time. What was sequenced was blood. The receptors were sampled from a girl aged 2 to 10 with multiple sclerosis. Each CDR3 is given with its conserved first and last residue. The D gene is left open where the match is weak. The size field is filled for only some rows; it gives once, few, many or a size class.

V	size	J	D	CDR3	DNA
TRBV4-1	NA	TRBJ1-5	NA	CASSRTGIGNQPQHF	TGCGCCAGCAGCCGCACAGGGATCGGCAATCAGCCCCAGCATTTT
TRBV28	few	TRBJ2-1	TRBD2	CASSYLWTSGRAVDHREQFF	TGTGCCAGCAGTTACCTATGGACTAGCGGGAGGGCCGTGGATCATCGTGAGCAGTTCTTC
TRBV7-9	NA	TRBJ2-3	NA	CASSPTPGTLRTDTQYF	TGTGCCAGCAGTCCCACCCCCGGGACTTTACGCACAGATACGCAGTATTTT
TRBV29-1	few	TRBJ1-1	NA	CSVPTNTEAFF	TGCAGCGTCCCAACGAACACTGAAGCTTTCTTT
TRBV28	NA	TRBJ2-7	TRBD2	CASSLSSGSTYEQYF	TGTGCCAGCAGTTTAAGTAGCGGGAGCACCTACGAGCAGTACTTC
TRBV29-1	NA	TRBJ2-7	NA	CSVGSTWGSYEQYF	TGCAGCGTCGGTTCTACCTGGGGCTCCTACGAGCAGTACTTC
TRBV12-3/TRBV12-4	few	TRBJ1-2	NA	CASSSRVPGKRVPNYGYTF	TGTGCCAGCAGCAGTCGGGTACCAGGGAAACGAGTCCCTAACTATGGCTACACCTTC
TRBV20-1	NA	TRBJ1-5	NA	CSARRTGVRNQPQHF	TGCAGTGCTAGACGCACCGGGGTCCGCAATCAGCCCCAGCATTTT
TRBV9	many	TRBJ2-3	TRBD1	CASSPRQGREDTQYF	TGTGCCAGCAGCCCTAGACAGGGCCGGGAAGATACGCAGTATTTT
TRBV6-2/TRBV6-3	NA	TRBJ2-3	NA	CASKGITSVADTQYF	TGTGCCAGCAAAGGGATCACCTCGGTCGCAGATACGCAGTATTTT
TRBV7-9	few	TRBJ2-3	NA	CASSLEQDTPQYF	TGTGCCAGCAGCTTAGAACAGGACACCCCACAGTATTTT
TRBV28	NA	TRBJ2-1	NA	CASIGGSNEQFF	TGTGCCAGCATTGGGGGGAGCAATGAGCAGTTCTTC
TRBV20-1	few	TRBJ2-1	TRBD2	CSAPAPALAQQFF	TGCAGTGCTCCCGCGCCGGCACTAGCGCAGCAGTTCTTC
TRBV3-1	NA	TRBJ2-7	TRBD1	CASSQPGTGRLKSSYEQYF	TGTGCCAGCAGCCAACCCGGGACAGGGAGACTGAAGAGCTCCTACGAGCAGTACTTC
TRBV4-1	few	TRBJ1-1	NA	CASSQERTGLTEAFF	TGCGCCAGCAGCCAGGAGCGAACAGGTTTGACTGAAGCTTTCTTT
TRBV5-1	few	TRBJ2-3	TRBD2	CASSSWGSGAPSTDTQYF	TGCGCCAGCAGCTCCTGGGGTAGCGGGGCTCCTAGCACAGATACGCAGTATTTT
TRBV7-9	NA	TRBJ1-1	NA	CASSLVGWNTEAFF	TGTGCCAGCAGCTTAGTCGGTTGGAACACTGAAGCTTTCTTT
TRBV4-2	NA	TRBJ2-5	TRBD1	CASSHAQGAGETQYF	TGTGCCAGCAGCCATGCCCAGGGGGCCGGGGAGACCCAGTACTTC
TRBV5-1	few	TRBJ2-5	TRBD2	CANSLGTSGGATQYF	TGCGCCAACAGCTTGGGGACTAGCGGGGGTGCGACCCAGTACTTC
TRBV7-2	medium-sized	TRBJ2-3	TRBD2	CASSLIGLAGLWDTQYF	TGTGCCAGCAGCTTAATAGGACTAGCGGGTTTGTGGGATACGCAGTATTTT
TRBV20-1	NA	TRBJ2-1	TRBD2	CSAWTSGGELGEQFF	TGCAGTGCCTGGACTAGCGGAGGAGAACTCGGTGAGCAGTTCTTC
TRBV27	NA	TRBJ1-4	NA	CASSLRGSGEKLFF	TGTGCCAGCAGTTTACGGGGAAGTGGGGAAAAACTGTTTTTT
TRBV4-3	many	TRBJ2-7	TRBD2	CASSLTSGRGDEQYF	TGCGCCAGCAGCCTTACTAGCGGGAGGGGCGACGAGCAGTACTTC
TRBV20-1	NA	TRBJ1-6	TRBD1	CSARWDSYNSPLHF	TGCAGTGCTAGATGGGACAGCTATAATTCACCCCTCCACTTT
TRBV20-1	NA	TRBJ2-3	NA	CSTSLASGDTQYF	TGCAGTACTAGTCTAGCCTCTGGAGATACGCAGTATTTT
TRBV7-9	once	TRBJ2-3	TRBD2	CASSDGGVQYF	TGTGCCAGCAGCGACGGGGGGGTCCAGTATTTT
TRBV10-3	NA	TRBJ1-5	NA	CAISEQESNQPQHF	TGTGCCATCAGCGAACAAGAGAGCAATCAGCCCCAGCATTTT
TRBV20-1	NA	TRBJ2-4	NA	CSARDPAAPLEQYF	TGCAGTGCTAGAGACCCCGCGGCTCCTTTAGAGCAGTACTTC
TRBV3-1	NA	TRBJ2-5	TRBD2	CASSSIAGGQETQYF	TGTGCCAGCAGCTCGATAGCGGGGGGGCAAGAGACCCAGTACTTC
TRBV10-2	NA	TRBJ2-1	TRBD2	CASSEGEGMEQFF	TGCGCCAGCAGTGAGGGGGAGGGTATGGAGCAGTTCTTC
TRBV7-3	few	TRBJ2-1	NA	CASSSGESQFF	TGTGCCAGCAGCTCCGGGGAAAGCCAGTTCTTC
TRBV4-1	once	TRBJ2-5	TRBD1	CASSQARTGHPFQETQYF	TGCGCCAGCAGCCAAGCTCGGACAGGGCACCCTTTCCAAGAGACCCAGTACTTC
TRBV7-9	NA	TRBJ2-5	NA	CASSGYRPQETQYF	TGTGCCAGCAGCGGTTACAGGCCCCAAGAGACCCAGTACTTC
TRBV24-1	NA	TRBJ2-1	TRBD2	CATGDWRESEQFF	TGTGCCACCGGTGATTGGCGGGAGAGTGAGCAGTTCTTC
TRBV6-6	NA	TRBJ1-3	TRBD1	CASSYHDRAGNTIYF	TGTGCCAGCAGTTACCATGACAGGGCTGGAAACACCATATATTTT
TRBV20-1	once	TRBJ2-2	TRBD2	CSANSGGDGELFF	TGCAGTGCTAATAGCGGGGGTGACGGGGAGCTGTTTTTT
TRBV5-1	NA	TRBJ1-2	NA	CASSLRTYNYGYTF	TGCGCCAGCAGCTTGCGGACGTACAACTATGGCTACACCTTC
TRBV4-2	NA	TRBJ2-1	TRBD2	CASSQSGRALHVQFF	TGTGCCAGCAGCCAAAGCGGGAGGGCCCTCCATGTGCAGTTCTTC
TRBV7-3	NA	TRBJ2-6	TRBD1	CASSLRQGVMVGSGANVLTF	TGTGCCAGCAGCTTAAGACAGGGGGTAATGGTTGGCTCTGGGGCCAACGTCCTGACTTTC
TRBV9	few	TRBJ2-4	NA	CASSAGLGDIQYF	TGTGCCAGCAGTGCGGGACTGGGAGACATTCAGTACTTC
TRBV7-2	few	TRBJ2-5	TRBD2	CASSPGLAGWETQYF	TGTGCCAGCAGCCCCGGACTAGCGGGGTGGGAGACCCAGTACTTC
TRBV29-1	NA	TRBJ2-4	TRBD1	CSVAQDRRVWEQYF	TGCAGCGTGGCCCAGGACAGGAGAGTGTGGGAGCAGTACTTC
TRBV3-1	NA	TRBJ2-7	TRBD2	CASSQGGGEDEQYF	TGTGCCAGCAGCCAAGGTGGGGGGGAGGACGAGCAGTACTTC
TRBV20-1	NA	TRBJ2-7	TRBD2	CSAEPQTSRSYEQYF	TGCAGTGCAGAGCCTCAGACTAGCCGCTCCTACGAGCAGTACTTC
TRBV7-3	few	TRBJ2-3	NA	CASSLNGDTQYF	TGTGCCAGCAGCTTAAATGGAGATACGCAGTATTTT
TRBV29-1	few	TRBJ2-5	TRBD2	CSVSREGETQYF	TGCAGCGTGAGTCGGGAGGGAGAGACCCAGTACTTC
TRBV3-1	NA	TRBJ2-5	TRBD1	CASSQPRGNQETQYF	TGTGCCAGCAGCCAACCCAGGGGGAACCAAGAGACCCAGTACTTC
TRBV7-9	NA	TRBJ2-3	NA	CASTDSGTTDTQYF	TGTGCCAGCACGGACTCGGGTACCACAGATACGCAGTATTTT
TRBV5-1	NA	TRBJ2-1	TRBD2	CASSFVQGAGGLTLNEQFF	TGCGCCAGCAGCTTCGTTCAAGGGGCGGGAGGGCTGACTTTGAATGAGCAGTTCTTC
TRBV11-2	NA	TRBJ2-1	NA	CASSSNRDVLNEQFF	TGTGCCAGCAGCTCAAACAGGGACGTTTTGAATGAGCAGTTCTTC
TRBV7-2	NA	TRBJ2-4	TRBD2	CASSFGLAGDLKVLIQYF	TGTGCCAGCAGCTTCGGACTAGCGGGAGATCTAAAGGTTTTAATTCAGTACTTC
TRBV5-1	NA	TRBJ2-1	NA	CASSLGQGPRVDEQFF	TGCGCCAGCAGCTTGGGGCAGGGTCCCCGAGTAGATGAGCAGTTCTTC
TRBV12-3/TRBV12-4	NA	TRBJ2-7	TRBD2	CASSPRSGSSAYEQYF	TGTGCCAGCAGTCCCCGTAGCGGGAGCAGCGCCTACGAGCAGTACTTC
TRBV28	NA	TRBJ2-7	NA	CASSSGWPYEQYF	TGTGCCAGCAGTTCCGGGTGGCCCTACGAGCAGTACTTC
TRBV5-6	NA	TRBJ1-2	NA	CASSLDVPNYGYTF	TGTGCCAGCAGCTTGGACGTACCTAACTATGGCTACACCTTC
TRBV9	NA	TRBJ2-2	NA	CASSPRDPDSRRITGELFF	TGTGCCAGCAGCCCACGAGATCCTGACAGCCGCCGAATCACCGGGGAGCTGTTTTTT
TRBV12-3/TRBV12-4	once	TRBJ2-3	NA	CASKEGNPTDTQYF	TGTGCCAGCAAGGAAGGGAACCCGACAGATACGCAGTATTTT
TRBV6-1	NA	TRBJ2-3	TRBD2	CASSGLAGGAQYF	TGTGCCAGCAGCGGACTAGCGGGAGGTGCGCAGTATTTT
TRBV11-2	NA	TRBJ2-3	TRBD2	CASTGSRDQRLAVGASTDTQYF	TGTGCCAGCACCGGAAGTCGGGACCAACGACTAGCGGTTGGGGCTAGCACAGATACGCAGTATTTT
TRBV2	NA	TRBJ2-5	NA	CASSKSSETQYF	TGTGCCAGCAGTAAATCTTCGGAGACCCAGTACTTC